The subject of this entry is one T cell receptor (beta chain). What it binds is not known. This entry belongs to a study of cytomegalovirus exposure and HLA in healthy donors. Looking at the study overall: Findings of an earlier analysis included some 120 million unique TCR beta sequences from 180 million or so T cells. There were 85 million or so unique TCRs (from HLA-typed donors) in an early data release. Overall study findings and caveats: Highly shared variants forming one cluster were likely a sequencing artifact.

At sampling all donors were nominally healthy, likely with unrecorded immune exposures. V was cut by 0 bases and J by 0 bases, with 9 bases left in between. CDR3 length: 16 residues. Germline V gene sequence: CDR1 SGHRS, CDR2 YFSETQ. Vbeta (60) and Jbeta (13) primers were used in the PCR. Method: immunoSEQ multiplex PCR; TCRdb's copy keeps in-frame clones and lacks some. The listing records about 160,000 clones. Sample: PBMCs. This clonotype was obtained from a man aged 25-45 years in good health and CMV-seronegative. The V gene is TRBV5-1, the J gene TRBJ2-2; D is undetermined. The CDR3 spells CASSLAGRSNTGELFF. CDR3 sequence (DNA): TGCGCCAGCAGCTTGGCTGGCAGATCGAACACCGGGGAGCTGTTTTTT.